One and the same sample provided the 29 T cell receptor beta chains below, sequenced in a study of T cell responses to AZD1222 COVID-19 vaccine. The method was immunoSEQ multiplex PCR; TCRdb's version includes in-frame clones alone and lacks a portion of them. In the table there are more than 90,000 clones, around nine tenths of which are singletons. The input for sequencing was peripheral blood, taken 28 days after the second AZD1222 dose. These receptors all stem from an adult who received the AZD1222 COVID-19 vaccine.

J is TRBJ2-5 and V is TRBV7-7; the match to TRBD1 covers 8 bases. Germline-derived CDR1 and CDR2 are SSHAT and FNYEAQ (reference sequence). After removal of 4 bases from V and 2 bases from J, the junction contained 6 bases not matched to a gene. CDR3 length equals 15 residues. The CDR3 bases are TGTGCCAGCAGCTCTTATCGACAGGGGCAAGAGACCCAGTACTTC. It is translated as CASSSYRQGQETQYF.

This clone was observed once. The J gene is TRBJ2-7, the V gene TRBV28; unclear D gene. CDR1 is MDHEN, CDR2 SYDVKM, per germline. The CDR3 spans 13 residues. V dropped 1 base and J dropped 3 bases, with 7 bases sitting between them. This CDR3 reads CASSLSGVYEQYF. The CDR3 DNA sequence: TGTGCCAGCAGTTTATCCGGAGTCTACGAGCAGTACTTC.

In this sample, this clone turned up once. J is TRBJ2-2 and V is TRBV30; D is unresolved. From germline, CDR1 is GTSNPN and CDR2 SVGIG (reference sequence). Trimming took 6 bases from V and 4 from J, leaving 9 bases between them. There are 12 residues in the CDR3. CDR3 region: CACPQSTGELFF. CDR3 coding DNA: TGTGCCTGCCCACAGAGCACCGGGGAGCTGTTTTTT.

This rearrangement joins TRBV5-1 to TRBJ2-7, with a weak D call TRBD2 (5 bases). Germline loops: CDR1 SGHRS, CDR2 YFSETQ. V was pared by 2 bases and J by 2 bases, with 14 bases between. The CDR3 is 15 amino acids. CDR3 coding DNA: TGCGCCAGCAGCTTTACGTTGGAGGATACCTACGAGCAGTACTTC. The encoded protein is CASSFTLEDTYEQYF.

The chain is built from TRBV11-3 and TRBJ1-6; D gene ambiguous. Trimming stripped 5 bases from V and 7 bases from J, with 9 bases between. The length of the CDR3 is 13 residues. In germline, CDR1 is SGHNT, CDR2 YENEEA. The CDR3 spells CASSLTPNSPLHF. CDR3 bases: TGTGCCAGCAGCCTCACACCCAATTCACCCCTCCACTTT.

The chain has TRBV5-5 and TRBJ2-2; the match to TRBD2 covers 8 bases. Germline assignment: CDR1 SGHKS and CDR2 YYEKEE (reference sequence). With V trimmed by 1 base and J by 6 bases, 8 bases remained unmatched. CDR3 size: 16 residues. The CDR3 reads CASSLPPGRGAGELFF. CDR3 DNA: TGTGCCAGCAGCTTGCCCCCCGGGAGGGGGGCCGGGGAGCTGTTTTTT. The variable domain in full, completed from reference TRBV5-5 and TRBJ2-2, reads DAGVTQSPTHLIKTRGQQVTLRCSPISGHKSVSWYQQVLGQGPQFIFQYYEKEERGRGNFPDRFSARQFPNYSSELNVNALLLGDSALYLCASSLPPGRGAGELFFGEGSRLTVL.

The rearrangement uses TRBV11-3 and TRBJ2-3, with D possibly being TRBD2 (6 bases). Trimming pared 5 bases from V and 0 bases from J, leaving 12 bases between. The CDR3 sequence is 15 residues long. Germline CDR1 reads SGHNT; CDR2 reads YENEEA. The CDR3 spells CASSRRAGSTDTQYF. CDR3 coding DNA: TGTGCCAGCAGCCGAAGGGCGGGGAGCACAGATACGCAGTATTTT.

The CDR3 region is CASSIRLAGEVELFF. The CDR3, as DNA: TGTGCCAGTAGTATTAGGCTAGCGGGAGAAGTCGAGCTGTTTTTT. This sequence joins TRBV19 and TRBJ2-2, with 10 bases aligning to TRBD2. J was trimmed by 11 bases and V by 3 bases; bases with no gene match: 9. This CDR3 is built from 15 residues. Germline loops: CDR1 LNHDA, CDR2 SQIVND (reference sequence).

The V and J genes are TRBV27 and TRBJ2-7; D remains ambiguous. Looked up from germline, CDR1 is MNHEY and CDR2 is SMNVEV (reference sequence). The V and J ends lost 1 base and 5 bases respectively, with 3 bases between them. The CDR3 has 11 amino acids. Here the CDR3 reads CASSLYDEQYF. The CDR3 DNA is TGTGCCAGCAGTTTATACGACGAGCAGTACTTC.

J is TRBJ2-7 and V is TRBV5-4; the match to TRBD2 covers 15 bases. The germline gives CDR1 SGHNT, CDR2 YYREEE (reference sequence). The CDR3 extends over 17 amino acids. Trimming removed 3 bases from V and 7 bases from J; junction bases left unmatched: 11. The CDR3 coding sequence is TGTGCCAGCAGCTACGGACTAGCGGGAGGGCCCCGGTTAGAGCAGTACTTC. It specifies CASSYGLAGGPRLEQYF.

The CDR3 bases are TGTGCCAGCAGCCCCTCGGCGGGGCGGCATGAAAAACTGTTTTTT. Translated, it gives CASSPSAGRHEKLFF. V usage is TRBV11-2 and J usage is TRBJ1-4; D perhaps matches TRBD1 (5 bases). The length of the CDR3 is 15 residues. CDR1 and CDR2 from the germline V gene are SGHAT and FQNNGV. Trimming left V 5 bases short and J 6 bases short, with 16 bases between.

The chain is built from TRBV11-2 and TRBJ1-1; a possible D gene is TRBD1 (6 bases). The CDR3 has 14 amino acids. Germline V gives CDR1 SGHAT, CDR2 FQNNGV. The ends were cut back, 6 bases at V and 6 bases at J, with 17 bases in the middle. In DNA, the CDR3 is TGTGCCAGCAGGTCTAACTACAGGGCCGCTGAAGCTTTCTTT. Translation: CASRSNYRAAEAFF.

The chain is built from TRBV5-5 and TRBJ2-1; D is unclear. This CDR3 has 16 residues. Looked up from germline, CDR1 is SGHKS and CDR2 is YYEKEE (reference sequence). V lost 3 bases and J 3 bases, leaving 16 bases between the germline ends. CDR3 sequence reads: CASSSPLLRNYNEQFF. DNA for the CDR3: TGTGCCAGCAGCTCCCCCCTTCTGAGGAACTACAATGAGCAGTTCTTC.

CDR3 region: CASKPQGTNTEAFF. In nucleotides, the CDR3 is TGTGCCAGCAAACCACAAGGGACGAACACTGAAGCTTTCTTT. The chain is built from TRBV6-5 and TRBJ1-1; TRBD1 might be the D (5 bases). Germline V lookup: CDR1 MNHEY, CDR2 SVGAGI. V was cut by 7 bases and J by 1 base, with 13 bases left in between. This CDR3 is 14 amino acids long.

V gene TRBV5-1 combines with J gene TRBJ2-2; D is unresolved. This CDR3 is 15 amino acids long. CDR1 is SGHRS and CDR2 is YFSETQ in the germline V gene. V gave up 7 bases and J gave up 3 bases, with 16 bases separating them. CDR3 DNA: TGCGCCAGCCTGGACCCTAATTCTTACACCGGGGAGCTGTTTTTT. It translates to CASLDPNSYTGELFF.

V is TRBV6-5 and J is TRBJ1-5, with D possibly matching TRBD1 (6 bases). In germline, CDR1 is MNHEY, CDR2 SVGAGI. The V end lost 4 bases, the J end lost 5 bases, and 12 bases lay between the germline ends. The CDR3 sequence is 14 residues long. The CDR3: CASSSGHSYQPQHF. CDR3 DNA sequence: TGTGCCAGCAGTTCGGGACACTCGTATCAGCCCCAGCATTTT.

This chain links TRBV6-4 with TRBJ2-1; 11 bases are shared with TRBD2. Germline V CDR1 and CDR2: MRHNA, SNTAGT. V lost 6 bases and J lost 7; bases outside the gene matches: 8. CDR3 length: 15 amino acids. CDR3 amino acids: CASRRLAGPGNEQFF. Here the CDR3 DNA reads TGTGCCAGCAGGAGACTAGCGGGGCCGGGGAATGAGCAGTTCTTC.

The chain employs TRBV11-3 and TRBJ2-2; 9 positions match TRBD1. CDR1 is SGHNT, CDR2 YENEEA, per germline. The CDR3 is made up of 16 amino acids. V shed 4 bases and J 6 bases; nucleotides not matched to a gene: 9. CDR3 loop: CASSSPRDRVAGELFF. DNA of the CDR3: TGTGCCAGCAGCTCCCCCCGGGACAGGGTGGCCGGGGAGCTGTTTTTT.

The chain has TRBV18 and TRBJ1-3, with D maybe TRBD1 (5 bases). The CDR3 sequence is 11 residues long. The germline V gene has CDR1 KGHSH and CDR2 LQKENI. The CDR3 DNA follows: TGTAGACAGCGCTCTGGAAACACCATATATTTT. As protein: CRQRSGNTIYF.

The chain couples TRBV6-1 to TRBJ1-1, with TRBD1 identical over 9 bases. Trimming took 4 bases from V and 2 from J; bases not matched to a gene: 8. The CDR3 runs 16 residues. Germline assignment: CDR1 MNHNS and CDR2 SASEGT. The CDR3 bases are TGTGCCAGCAGTGGAGCCTGGGGACAGGGAAACACTGAAGCTTTCTTT. Protein product: CASSGAWGQGNTEAFF.

The CDR3 region is CASSLPPGQGSGANVLTF. In nucleotides, the CDR3 is TGTGCCAGCAGCTTACCTCCGGGACAGGGATCTGGGGCCAACGTCCTGACTTTC. The genes are TRBV5-4 and TRBJ2-6; 9 bases match TRBD1. With V trimmed by 2 bases and J by 1 base, 7 bases remained unmatched. The germline V gene encodes CDR1 SGHNT and CDR2 YYREEE (reference sequence). The CDR3 contains 18 residues.

This clone has only one observation. The rearrangement links TRBV15 to TRBJ1-3; D call uncertain. Trimming cost V 0 bases and J 0 bases, with 12 bases left between them. The CDR3 is 17 amino acids. Germline CDR1 is LNHNV and CDR2 is YYDKDF (reference sequence). The CDR3 DNA reads as TGTGCCACCAGCAGAGAGGCAGCCCTTATCTCTGGAAACACCATATATTTT. Translating it yields CATSREAALISGNTIYF.

The J gene is TRBJ1-1, the V gene TRBV30; D remains unclear. The ends were cut back, 0 bases at V and 1 base at J, with 15 bases in the middle. Per germline, CDR1 GTSNPN and CDR2 SVGIG (reference sequence). The CDR3 totals 16 residues. CDR3 loop: CAWSVLSGRWNTEAFF. The CDR3 DNA reads TGTGCCTGGAGTGTACTTTCTGGACGGTGGAACACTGAAGCTTTCTTT.

This chain links TRBV27 with TRBJ1-4, with TRBD1 as a possible D gene (6 bases). The CDR3 sequence is 17 residues long. Germline loops: CDR1 MNHEY, CDR2 SMNVEV (reference sequence). Trimming removed 0 bases from V and 4 bases from J, with 15 bases in between. The CDR3 spells CASSLSQGWRGNEKLFF. CDR3 bases: TGTGCCAGCAGTTTATCCCAGGGGTGGCGGGGTAATGAAAAACTGTTTTTT.

The chain has TRBV5-1 and TRBJ2-1; maybe TRBD2 (6 bases). The CDR3 contains 14 residues. The V gene's germline CDR1 is SGHRS and CDR2 YFSETQ. V lost 4 bases and J lost 4, with 12 bases in between. This chain's CDR3 is CASSAGTPYNEQFF. The DNA of the CDR3 is TGCGCCAGCAGCGCCGGGACTCCATACAATGAGCAGTTCTTC.

About this clone: Compared with germline, one end of the junction differs, possibly owing to a read error. The chain uses TRBV14 and TRBJ2-7; D remains unclear. This CDR3 region has 12 residues. Germline V CDR1 and CDR2: SGHDN, FVKESK. The DNA for the CDR3 is TGTGCCAGCAGCCAAGAGGGTGGGTCCCCCAACTTC. It translates to CASSQEGGSPNF.

The chain links TRBV5-1 to TRBJ1-5; the D is unclear. The CDR3 loop spans 14 amino acids. Germline-derived CDR1 and CDR2 are SGHRS and YFSETQ. The ends were cut back, 0 bases at V and 6 bases at J, with 10 bases in the middle. The CDR3: CASSLGGFSQPQHF. The DNA for the CDR3 is TGCGCCAGCAGCTTGGGGGGATTTAGTCAGCCCCAGCATTTT.

V and J are TRBV27 and TRBJ2-5, with D perhaps given as TRBD1 or TRBD2 (5 bases each). Germline loops: CDR1 MNHEY, CDR2 SMNVEV (reference sequence). Trimming took off 5 bases at V and 9 bases at J, with 16 bases between the two ends. This CDR3 region has 13 residues. The CDR3 sequence: CASSQGTTMAQYF. In DNA, the CDR3 is TGTGCCAGCAGTCAAGGGACCACAATGGCCCAGTACTTC.

This clone occurred once. This chain links TRBV19 with TRBJ2-7; 9 nucleotides line up with TRBD1. From germline, CDR1 is LNHDA and CDR2 SQIVND (reference sequence). The CDR3 loop spans 16 amino acids. V lost 1 base to trimming and J lost 3 bases; unmatched junction nucleotides: 7. The CDR3 loop is CASSIALGQGNYEQYF. The DNA of the CDR3 is TGTGCCAGTAGTATAGCACTTGGACAGGGGAACTACGAGCAGTACTTC.